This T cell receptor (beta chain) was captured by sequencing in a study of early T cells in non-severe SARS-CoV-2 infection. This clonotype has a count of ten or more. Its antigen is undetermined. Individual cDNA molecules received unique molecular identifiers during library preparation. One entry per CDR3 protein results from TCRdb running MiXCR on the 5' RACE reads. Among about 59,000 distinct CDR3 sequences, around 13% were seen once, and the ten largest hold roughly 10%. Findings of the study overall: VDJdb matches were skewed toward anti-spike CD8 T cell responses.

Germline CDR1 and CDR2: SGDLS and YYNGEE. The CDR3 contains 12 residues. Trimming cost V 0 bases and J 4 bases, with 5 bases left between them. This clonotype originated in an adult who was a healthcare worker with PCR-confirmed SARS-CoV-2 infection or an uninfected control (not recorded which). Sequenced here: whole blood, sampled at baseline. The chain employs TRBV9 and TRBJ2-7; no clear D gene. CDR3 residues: CASSVEGYEQYF. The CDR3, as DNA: TGTGCCAGCAGCGTAGAAGGGTACGAGCAGTACTTC.